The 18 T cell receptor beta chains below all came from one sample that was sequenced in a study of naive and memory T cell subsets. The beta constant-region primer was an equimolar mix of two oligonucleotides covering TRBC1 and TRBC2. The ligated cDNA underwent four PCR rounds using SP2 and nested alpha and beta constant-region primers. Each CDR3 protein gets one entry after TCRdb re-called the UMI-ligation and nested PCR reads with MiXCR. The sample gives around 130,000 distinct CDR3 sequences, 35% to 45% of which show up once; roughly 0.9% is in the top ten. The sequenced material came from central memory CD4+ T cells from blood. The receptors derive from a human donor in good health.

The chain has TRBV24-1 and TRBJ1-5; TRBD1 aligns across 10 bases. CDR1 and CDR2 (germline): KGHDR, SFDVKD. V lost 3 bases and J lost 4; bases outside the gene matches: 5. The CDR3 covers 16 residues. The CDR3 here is CATSDSRDRGNQPQHF. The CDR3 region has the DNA TGTGCCACCAGTGATAGCCGGGACAGGGGAAATCAGCCCCAGCATTTT.

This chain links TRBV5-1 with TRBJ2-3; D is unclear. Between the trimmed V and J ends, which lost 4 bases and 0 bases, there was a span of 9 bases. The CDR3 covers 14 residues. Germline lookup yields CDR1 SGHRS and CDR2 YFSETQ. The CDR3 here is CASSASGSTDTQYF. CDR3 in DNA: TGCGCCAGCAGCGCGTCAGGAAGCACAGATACGCAGTATTTT. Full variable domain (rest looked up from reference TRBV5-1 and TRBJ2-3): KAGVTQTPRYLIKTRGQQVTLSCSPISGHRSVSWYQQTPGQGLQFLFEYFSETQRNKGNFPGRFSGRQFSNSRSEMNVSTLELGDSALYLCASSASGSTDTQYFGPGTRLTVL.

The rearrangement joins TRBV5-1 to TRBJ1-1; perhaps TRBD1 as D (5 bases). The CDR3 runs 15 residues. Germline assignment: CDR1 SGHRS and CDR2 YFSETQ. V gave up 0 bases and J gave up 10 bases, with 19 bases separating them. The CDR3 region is CASSLGPDSRGRAFF. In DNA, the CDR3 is TGCGCCAGCAGCTTGGGCCCAGACAGTCGTGGAAGAGCTTTCTTT. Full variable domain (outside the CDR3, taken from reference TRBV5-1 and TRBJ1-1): KAGVTQTPRYLIKTRGQQVTLSCSPISGHRSVSWYQQTPGQGLQFLFEYFSETQRNKGNFPGRFSGRQFSNSRSEMNVSTLELGDSALYLCASSLGPDSRGRAFFGQGTRLTVV.

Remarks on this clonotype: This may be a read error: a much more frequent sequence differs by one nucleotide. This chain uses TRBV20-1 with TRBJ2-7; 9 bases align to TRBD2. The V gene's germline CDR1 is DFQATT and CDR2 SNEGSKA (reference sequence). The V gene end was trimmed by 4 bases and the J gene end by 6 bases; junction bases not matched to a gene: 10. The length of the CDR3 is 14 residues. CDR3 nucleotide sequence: TGCAGTGCTAAAGCTAGCGGGGCCGTGGGCGAGCAGTACTTC. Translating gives CSAKASGAVGEQYF.

CDR3 nucleotide sequence: TGTGCCACCAGCGAGAGGCAGGGAACAGATACGCAGTATTTT. Translated: CATSERQGTDTQYF. This chain links TRBV15 with TRBJ2-3; maybe TRBD1 (5 bases). The CDR3 has 14 residues. Trimming stripped 5 bases from V and 3 bases from J, with 12 bases between. Germline V gene data show CDR1 as LNHNV and CDR2 as YYDKDF (reference sequence).

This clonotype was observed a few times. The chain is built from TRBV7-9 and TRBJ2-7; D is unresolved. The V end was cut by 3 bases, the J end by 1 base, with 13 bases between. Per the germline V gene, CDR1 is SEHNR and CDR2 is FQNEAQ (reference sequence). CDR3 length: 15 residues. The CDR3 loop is CASSLVRTASYEQYF. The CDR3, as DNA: TGTGCCAGCAGCTTGGTAAGGACGGCATCCTACGAGCAGTACTTC.

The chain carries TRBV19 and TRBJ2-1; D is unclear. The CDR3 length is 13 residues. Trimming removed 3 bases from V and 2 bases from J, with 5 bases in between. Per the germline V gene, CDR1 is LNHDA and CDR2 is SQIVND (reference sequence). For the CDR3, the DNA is TGTGCCAGTAGTATCCCACCCTACAATGAGCAGTTCTTC. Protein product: CASSIPPYNEQFF.

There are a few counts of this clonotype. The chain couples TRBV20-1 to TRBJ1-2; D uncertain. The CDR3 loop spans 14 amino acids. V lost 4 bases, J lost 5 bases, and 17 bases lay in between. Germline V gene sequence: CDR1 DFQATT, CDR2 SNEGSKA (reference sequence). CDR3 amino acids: CSATRSFGGYGYTF. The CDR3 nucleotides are TGCAGTGCTACAAGATCCTTCGGTGGGTATGGCTACACCTTC.

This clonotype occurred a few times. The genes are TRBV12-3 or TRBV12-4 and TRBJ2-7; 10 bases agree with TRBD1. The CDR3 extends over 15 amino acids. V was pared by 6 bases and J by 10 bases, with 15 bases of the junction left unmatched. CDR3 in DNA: TGTGCCAGCAGCCGGTCGGGGACAGGGGTTTCGGGACAGTACTTC. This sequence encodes CASSRSGTGVSGQYF.

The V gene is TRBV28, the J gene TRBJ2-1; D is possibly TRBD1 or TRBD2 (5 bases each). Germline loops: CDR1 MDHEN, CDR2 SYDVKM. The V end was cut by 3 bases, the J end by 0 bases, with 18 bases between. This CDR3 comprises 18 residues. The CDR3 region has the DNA TGTGCCAGCAGTTTTCCGTCACGGGGCTCAAGCTCCTACAATGAGCAGTTCTTC. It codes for CASSFPSRGSSSYNEQFF.

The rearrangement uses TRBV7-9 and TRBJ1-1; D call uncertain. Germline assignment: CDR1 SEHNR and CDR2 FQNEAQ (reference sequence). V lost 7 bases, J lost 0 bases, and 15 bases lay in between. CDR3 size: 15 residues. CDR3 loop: CASTLRAGMNTEAFF. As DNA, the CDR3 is TGTGCCAGCACTCTGAGGGCAGGAATGAACACTGAAGCTTTCTTT.

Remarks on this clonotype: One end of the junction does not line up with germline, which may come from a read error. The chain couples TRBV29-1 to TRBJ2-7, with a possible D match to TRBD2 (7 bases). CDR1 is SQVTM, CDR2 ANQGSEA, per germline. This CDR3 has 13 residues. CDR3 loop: CSLEPGGGYEQYF. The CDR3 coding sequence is TGCAGCCTTGAACCGGGGGGCGGTTACGAGCAGTACTTC.

The CDR3 region is CATSDLTARRRRTLAAYNEQFF. In nucleotides, the CDR3 is TGTGCCACCAGTGATTTAACGGCGCGCAGGAGACGAACCCTAGCGGCTTACAATGAGCAGTTCTTC. The genes are TRBV24-1 and TRBJ2-1; TRBD2 matches at 7 bases. The CDR3 consists of 22 residues. V gave up 1 base and J gave up 4 bases; unmatched junction bases: 24. Germline V gene data show CDR1 as KGHDR and CDR2 as SFDVKD.

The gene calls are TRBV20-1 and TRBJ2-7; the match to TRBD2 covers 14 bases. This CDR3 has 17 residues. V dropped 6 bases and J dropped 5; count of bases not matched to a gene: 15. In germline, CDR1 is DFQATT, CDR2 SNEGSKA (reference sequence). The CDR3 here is CSAQGTSGRGGMNEQYF. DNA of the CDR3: TGCAGTGCACAAGGGACTAGCGGGAGAGGAGGTATGAACGAGCAGTACTTC.

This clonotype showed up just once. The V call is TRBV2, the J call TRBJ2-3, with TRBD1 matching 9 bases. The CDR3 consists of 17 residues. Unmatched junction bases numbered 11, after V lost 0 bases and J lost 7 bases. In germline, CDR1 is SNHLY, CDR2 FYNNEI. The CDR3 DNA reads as TGTGCCAGCAGTGAAGCTTCTCCGGACAGGGGCCTCTATACGCAGTATTTT. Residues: CASSEASPDRGLYTQYF. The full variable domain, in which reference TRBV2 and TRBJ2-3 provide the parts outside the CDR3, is EPEVTQTPSHQVTQMGQEVILRCVPISNHLYFYWYRQILGQKVEFLVSFYNNEISEKSEIFDDQFSVERPDGSNFTLKIRSTKLEDSAMYFCASSEASPDRGLYTQYFGPGTRLTVL.

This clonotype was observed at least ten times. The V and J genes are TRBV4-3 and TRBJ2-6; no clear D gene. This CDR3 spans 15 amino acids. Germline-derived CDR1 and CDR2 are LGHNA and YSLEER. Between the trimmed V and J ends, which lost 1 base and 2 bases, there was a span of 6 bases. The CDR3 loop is CASSQGTPGANVLTF. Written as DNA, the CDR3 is TGCGCCAGCAGCCAAGGGACCCCTGGGGCCAACGTCCTGACTTTC.

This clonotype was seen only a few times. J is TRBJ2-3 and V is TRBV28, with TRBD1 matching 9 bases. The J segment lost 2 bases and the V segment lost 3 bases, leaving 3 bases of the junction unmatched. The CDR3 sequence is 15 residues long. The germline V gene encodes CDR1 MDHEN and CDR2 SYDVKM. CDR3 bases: TGTGCCAGCAGTTTCGGGGACAGGGACACAGATACGCAGTATTTT. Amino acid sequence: CASSFGDRDTDTQYF.

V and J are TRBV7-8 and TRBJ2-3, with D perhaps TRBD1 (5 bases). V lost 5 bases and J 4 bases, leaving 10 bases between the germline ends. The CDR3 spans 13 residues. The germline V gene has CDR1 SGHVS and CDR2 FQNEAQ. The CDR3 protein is CASSLRTPDTQYF. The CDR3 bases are TGTGCCAGCAGCCTCCGGACACCAGATACGCAGTATTTT.